This TCR beta chain appears in the sequencing data of a study of identical twins. Template switching added a universal primer site, and cDNA bore unique molecular identifiers. TCRdb passed the 5' RACE reads through MiXCR, listing each CDR3 protein once. The sample includes 700,000 or so distinct CDR3 sequences, less than 10% of them seen just once. Details on this clonotype: What it recognizes is unknown.

Findings and caveats of the study: Memory repertoires showed no such pattern, whereas abundant cord blood beta clonotypes carried fewer insertions. Out-of-frame alpha sequences common to twins exhibited a surplus of low generation probability. Among monozygotic twins, out-of-frame TCR alpha sharing exceeded what models predicted.

V gave up 4 bases and J gave up 5 bases; unmatched junction bases: 4. Germline V gene sequence: CDR1 LGHNA, CDR2 YSLEER. The CDR3 loop spans 15 amino acids. These sequences were also reported in another study, on yellow fever vaccine responses in identical twins.

Specimen: PBMCs. This receptor was taken from a woman aged 18-29 years in good health. This rearrangement joins TRBV4-3 to TRBJ2-3, with TRBD2 matching 12 bases. CDR3 residues: CASSPGLAGLDTQYF. CDR3 sequence (DNA): TGCGCCAGCAGCCCGGGACTAGCGGGCTTAGATACGCAGTATTTT.